This T cell receptor (beta chain) came from a study of Ad26.COV2.S vaccination and SARS-CoV-2 variants (dated by TCRdb to about 2021). Some background on the complete study: Donors in the vaccine arm were drawn from COV1001, a phase I-IIa trial of Ad26.COV2.S in healthy adults that was multicentre, randomized, double-blind and placebo-controlled. Dosing of Ad26.COV2.S was intramuscular, at either 5x10^10 or 1x10^11 viral particles, delivered as one shot or as two shots spaced 56 days apart. The specificity and breadth of SARS-CoV-2-reactive T cell receptors after Ad26.COV2.S vaccination were assessed by TCRbeta repertoire sequencing. A total of approximately 30 samples were included in the TCR-sequenced set, comprising about 20 Ad26.COV2.S vaccine recipients, 5 placebo recipients and 8 SARS-CoV-2 convalescent individuals. Trial participants were randomized into five groups of five: low-dose or high-dose Ad26.COV2.S given once or twice, or placebo on both occasions. Investigators did not know the trial group allocation while performing experiments and assessing outcomes. What the study reported, not specific to this receptor: The study lacked the statistical power to compare responses across vaccine doses or regimens. Vaccine and placebo recipients had comparable non-spike TCR breadth, which fits with the vaccine containing only spike. The authors noted that total T cell responses may have been underestimated by the TCR breadth and depth analyses. Spike-specific TCR breadth was higher in Ad26.COV2.S recipients than in placebo recipients (P = 0.0014). After vaccination, substantial breadth of spike-specific CD8+ and CD4+ T cell responses was reported.

Note on this clone: Its antigen is currently not known. No much larger clonotype is one base removed from it; base qualities were not supplied.

The CDR3 starts with the cysteine, ends with the phenylalanine, and has 13 residues. The kept DNA is CDR3 alone, 39 bases in frame from the first base. V is shortened by 5 bases, J by 7 bases, and the region joining them spans 12 bases. For CDR1 and CDR2, the germline V gene lists SGHAT and FQNNGV. What this sample's treatment or condition label stands for: roughly 20 received Ad26.COV2.S at low or high dose, single or two shots; about 5 received placebo; per-sample allocation not given. For vaccine and placebo recipients, repertoires were sequenced using samples collected on day 63 after the first injection. In Cohort 1b, roughly 25 adults aged 18-55 years were enrolled at a single site in Boston, USA, between 29 July and 7 August 2020. As a vaccine, Ad26.COV2.S was a replication-incompetent adenovirus type 26 vector that expressed a prefusion-stabilized SARS-CoV-2 spike protein derived from the original Wuhan strain.

TCRbeta CDR3 regions were sequenced with the immunoSEQ Assay. After extraction, genomic DNA underwent amplification by bias-controlled multiplex PCR, followed by high-throughput sequencing. As for how the authors treated the data: Collapsing and filtering of sequences were performed to quantify the absolute abundance of each unique TCRbeta CDR3 region. T cell fraction was estimated by normalizing TCRbeta template counts to usable DNA, with usable DNA measured through amplification of reference genes found in all nucleated cells. Repertoire TCRs were annotated as SARS-CoV-2-specific by exact matching of V gene, CDR3 amino acid sequence and J gene to a known reactive TCR set. The reference SARS-CoV-2 TCR set was derived from MIRA and filtered for enrichment in COVID-19-positive ImmuneCODE repertoires, a step that removed public or cross-reactive TCRs. Drawing on the MIRA antigens, annotated TCRs were analysed further at the level of specific ORF or position within ORF. Depth was the summed frequency of annotated unique rearrangements, while breadth was defined as annotated unique rearrangements over total unique productive rearrangements. Group comparisons of TCR breadth used two-sided Wilcoxon rank-sum tests. TCRdb re-hosts the immuneACCESS table, in-frame sequences only. Its copies lack some clones; in the studies checked, an unresolved V gene accounts for under half of them, and the cause for the rest is not known. That table furnishes V, J and clone size, whereas the DNA furnished D and trimming. The sample table lists hundreds of thousands of clones, around 90% of them with a count of one. Jointly, the top ten make up about 1.5% of the sample.

Specimen: peripheral blood, collected in a trial of Ad26.COV2.S vaccine versus placebo. The clonotype originates from a person between 18 and 59 years old who received the Ad26.COV2.S COVID-19 vaccine or a placebo. The chain is encoded by TRBV11-2 joined to TRBJ2-1; a tentative D match to TRBD1 spans 6 bases. The CDR3 has the sequence CASSADRTNEQFF. The sequence in DNA is TGTGCCAGCAGCGCCGACAGGACGAATGAGCAGTTCTTC.